This TCR beta chain was recorded in a study of memory CD4+ T cells and cytomegalovirus serostatus. Overall study context: Of the healthy Belgian adults, eight or nine were CMV seropositive and fewer than 30 seronegative.

A word on this clone: The target antigen is unknown.

The protocol was immunoSEQ multiplex PCR, while the TCRdb copy is restricted to in-frame clones and leaves out a portion. Seen here are about 41,000 clones, approximately 80% observed once, and the top ten hold 5% to 7%. General study findings and limits: Of about 150 reported CMV TCRbeta sequences, about 70 were found in memory CD4+ repertoires.

The sort gate was single viable CD3+CD4+CD8-CD45RO+ cells for memory CD4+ T cells. Donors' CMV status reflects serum IgG against pp150, pp28, p38, p52. This receptor was taken from an adult in good health and CMV-seronegative. The sample taken for sequencing was memory CD4+ T cells from blood.

CDR3 protein: CASSLAGTIYEQYF. The DNA for the CDR3 is TGTGCCAGCAGTCTAGCGGGAACCATCTACGAGCAGTACTTC. The rearrangement joins TRBV6-1 to TRBJ2-7, with 9 bases lining up with TRBD2. V shed 5 bases and J 3 bases; nucleotides not matched to a gene: 5. In germline, CDR1 is MNHNS, CDR2 SASEGT. This CDR3 contains 14 residues.